This T cell receptor (beta chain) was retrieved from a study of human versus mouse CDR3 diversity and MHC coevolution. Study-wide context: immunoSEQ was reported to reach one in 200,000 T cells sensitivity.

This table comes from immunoSEQ multiplex PCR, and its TCRdb copy is limited to in-frame clones, with some not included. Among 55,000 to 65,000 clones listed, around 94% were seen once. With respect to this clone: Its antigen remains unknown.

Trimming stripped 7 bases from V and 6 bases from J, with 13 bases between. From germline, CDR1 is LNHDA and CDR2 SQIVND (reference sequence). The CDR3 is 13 amino acids. Naive CD4 T cells, CD45RO-negative and CD62L-positive, were flow-sorted from PBMCs. Study findings and constraints: Roughly 1.5 million TCR beta clonotypes were estimated for humans, the largest repertoire. On average, humans showed more CDR3 deletions and insertions than mice.

The TCR was taken from a person aged 55 to 75 in good health. This chain links TRBV19 with TRBJ1-5; D is undetermined. The specimen sequenced was naive CD4+ T cells from blood. Subset of the sample: CD45RO-negative CD62L-positive naive CD4 T cells. The CDR3 sequence: CASNKGRAQPQHF. CDR3 DNA sequence: TGTGCCAGTAATAAAGGGAGGGCTCAGCCCCAGCATTTT. Filled out from reference TRBV19 and TRBJ1-5, the complete variable domain reads DGGITQSPKYLFRKEGQNVTLSCEQNLNHDAMYWYRQDPGQGLRLIYYSQIVNDFQKGDIAEGYSVSREKKESFPLTVTSAQKNPTAFYLCASNKGRAQPQHFGDGTRLSIL.